This is a list of T cell receptor beta chains from one sample in a study of OX40 agonist ivuxolimab in advanced cancers. Produced via immunoSEQ multiplex PCR; TCRdb's table is partial and in-frame only. The sample gives roughly 72,000 clones, around 94% of which show up once; less than 20% is in the top ten. The input for sequencing was CD4+ or CD8+ T cells sorted from blood, taken in a trial of the OX40 agonist ivuxolimab. These receptors were collected from an adult with an advanced solid tumor such as melanoma, head and neck, liver or kidney cancer. Each CDR3 is given with its conserved first and last residue. A D gene is named only where the DNA matches it firmly. Size values are once, few and many counts, or a class for expanded clones, and some rows have none.

CDR3 protein: CASSPHGTSGILSYEQYF
CDR3 DNA: TGTGCCAGCAGTCCCCACGGGACTAGCGGCATCCTTTCCTACGAGCAGTACTTC
V gene: TRBV27
J gene: TRBJ2-7
D gene: TRBD2
clone size: once

CDR3 protein: CASMVHRVNEKLFF
CDR3 DNA: TGTGCCAGCATGGTACACAGGGTTAATGAAAAACTGTTTTTT
V gene: TRBV7-8
J gene: TRBJ1-4
D gene: -
clone size: -

CDR3 protein: CASSPGLAGGYEQYF
CDR3 DNA: TGTGCCAGCAGCCCTGGACTAGCGGGAGGGTACGAGCAGTACTTC
V gene: TRBV5-4
J gene: TRBJ2-7
D gene: TRBD2
clone size: -

CDR3 protein: CASSIGWIEAFF
CDR3 DNA: TGTGCCAGTAGTATCGGCTGGATCGAAGCTTTCTTT
V gene: TRBV19
J gene: TRBJ1-1
D gene: -
clone size: -

CDR3 protein: CASGRAGPNTGELFF
CDR3 DNA: TGTGCCAGCGGCCGAGCGGGACCGAACACCGGGGAGCTGTTTTTT
V gene: TRBV6-5
J gene: TRBJ2-2
D gene: TRBD2
clone size: -

CDR3 protein: CASRTSGSMETQYF
CDR3 DNA: TGTGCCAGCAGAACTAGCGGGAGCATGGAGACCCAGTACTTC
V gene: TRBV5-4
J gene: TRBJ2-5
D gene: TRBD2
clone size: -

CDR3 protein: CASSRLEDNEQFF
CDR3 DNA: TGTGCCAGCTCCCGCTTAGAGGACAATGAGCAGTTCTTC
V gene: TRBV27
J gene: TRBJ2-1
D gene: -
clone size: -

CDR3 protein: CSVQTSVNEQFF
CDR3 DNA: TGCAGCGTTCAGACTAGCGTAAATGAGCAGTTCTTC
V gene: TRBV29-1
J gene: TRBJ2-1
D gene: TRBD2
clone size: -

CDR3 protein: CSVEELGRGLGYTF
CDR3 DNA: TGCAGCGTTGAAGAACTGGGGAGGGGGCTTGGCTACACCTTC
V gene: TRBV29-1
J gene: TRBJ1-2
D gene: TRBD1
clone size: -

CDR3 protein: CAISESVEWDNEQFF
CDR3 DNA: TGTGCCATCAGTGAGTCGGTAGAGTGGGACAATGAGCAGTTCTTC
V gene: TRBV10-3
J gene: TRBJ2-1
D gene: -
clone size: -

CDR3 protein: CASSNPLDGAYEQYF
CDR3 DNA: TGTGCCAGCAGCAATCCGTTGGACGGGGCCTACGAGCAGTACTTC
V gene: TRBV11-2
J gene: TRBJ2-7
D gene: -
clone size: -

CDR3 protein: CASGPGVHNQPQHF
CDR3 DNA: TGTGCCAGCGGTCCCGGGGTCCACAATCAGCCCCAGCATTTT
V gene: TRBV25-1
J gene: TRBJ1-5
D gene: -
clone size: once

CDR3 protein: CASSASGINSPLHF
CDR3 DNA: TGTGCCAGCAGCGCCTCCGGGATAAATTCACCCCTCCACTTT
V gene: TRBV7-9
J gene: TRBJ1-6
D gene: -
clone size: -

CDR3 protein: CASSVKGADGYTF
CDR3 DNA: TGTGCCAGCAGCGTAAAGGGGGCGGATGGCTACACCTTC
V gene: TRBV9
J gene: TRBJ1-2
D gene: TRBD1
clone size: -

CDR3 protein: CASSPSAGGEQFF
CDR3 DNA: TGTGCCAGCAGCCCTTCAGCGGGAGGGGAGCAGTTCTTC
V gene: TRBV6-5
J gene: TRBJ2-1
D gene: TRBD2
clone size: -

CDR3 protein: CATSRDRGFGNTIYF
CDR3 DNA: TGTGCCACCAGCAGGGACAGGGGTTTCGGAAACACCATATATTTT
V gene: TRBV15
J gene: TRBJ1-3
D gene: TRBD1
clone size: -

CDR3 protein: CASSLGTRTGRTEAFF
CDR3 DNA: TGTGCCAGCAGCTTGGGTACCCGAACAGGGAGGACTGAAGCTTTCTTT
V gene: TRBV7-8
J gene: TRBJ1-1
D gene: -
clone size: -

CDR3 protein: CASSPGGGDNYGYTF
CDR3 DNA: TGCGCCAGCAGCCCGGGGGGAGGGGATAACTATGGCTACACCTTC
V gene: TRBV4-1
J gene: TRBJ1-2
D gene: -
clone size: once

CDR3 protein: CASSVPSRVRDTQYF
CDR3 DNA: TGCGCCAGCAGCGTGCCGTCTCGGGTCCGAGATACGCAGTATTTT
V gene: TRBV5-1
J gene: TRBJ2-3
D gene: -
clone size: -

CDR3 protein: CASSGGAGYSNQPQHF
CDR3 DNA: TGTGCCAGCAGTGGGGGGGCCGGGTATAGCAATCAGCCCCAGCATTTT
V gene: TRBV25-1
J gene: TRBJ1-5
D gene: -
clone size: -

CDR3 protein: CASSGTGTPTTDTQYF
CDR3 DNA: TGTGCCAGCAGCGGAACCGGGACCCCGACCACAGATACGCAGTATTTT
V gene: TRBV13
J gene: TRBJ2-3
D gene: -
clone size: -

CDR3 protein: CASSLAISNQPQHF
CDR3 DNA: TGTGCCAGCAGTTTAGCCATTAGCAATCAGCCCCAGCATTTT
V gene: TRBV27
J gene: TRBJ1-5
D gene: -
clone size: once

CDR3 protein: CATSRGGGPYEQYF
CDR3 DNA: TGTGCCACCAGCAGAGGGGGAGGGCCCTACGAGCAGTACTTC
V gene: TRBV15
J gene: TRBJ2-7
D gene: TRBD2
clone size: -

CDR3 protein: CASSMYAGVAYNEQFF
CDR3 DNA: TGTGCCAGTAGTATGTATGCAGGGGTCGCCTACAATGAGCAGTTCTTC
V gene: TRBV19
J gene: TRBJ2-1
D gene: -
clone size: -

CDR3 protein: CASPPGTETYNEQFF
CDR3 DNA: TGTGCCAGCCCCCCCGGGACAGAGACTTACAATGAGCAGTTCTTC
V gene: TRBV6-1
J gene: TRBJ2-1
D gene: TRBD1
clone size: -

CDR3 protein: CASSSTGLAKNIQYF
CDR3 DNA: TGTGCCAGCAGCTCGACAGGGCTAGCCAAAAACATTCAGTACTTC
V gene: TRBV13
J gene: TRBJ2-4
D gene: TRBD1
clone size: -

CDR3 protein: CASSNRVLADTQYF
CDR3 DNA: TGCGCCAGCAGCAACAGGGTGTTGGCAGATACGCAGTATTTT
V gene: TRBV10-2
J gene: TRBJ2-3
D gene: -
clone size: -

CDR3 protein: CASSPEGGADTQYF
CDR3 DNA: TGTGCCAGCAGCCCAGAGGGGGGGGCAGATACGCAGTATTTT
V gene: TRBV11-2
J gene: TRBJ2-3
D gene: -
clone size: -

CDR3 protein: CASSQRVGAYEQYF
CDR3 DNA: TGCGCCAGCAGCCAGCGCGTAGGAGCCTACGAGCAGTACTTC
V gene: TRBV4-1
J gene: TRBJ2-7
D gene: -
clone size: -

CDR3 protein: CASSLDMGQAAYEQYF
CDR3 DNA: TGTGCCAGCAGCTTAGATATGGGCCAGGCGGCCTACGAGCAGTACTTC
V gene: TRBV7-6
J gene: TRBJ2-7
D gene: -
clone size: -

CDR3 protein: CASSQGDSGNTDTQYF
CDR3 DNA: TGTGCCAGCAGCCAAGGAGATAGCGGGAACACAGATACGCAGTATTTT
V gene: TRBV4-2
J gene: TRBJ2-3
D gene: TRBD2
clone size: -

CDR3 protein: CASSYKGPLYEQYF
CDR3 DNA: TGTGCCAGCAGTTACAAGGGCCCCCTCTACGAGCAGTACTTC
V gene: TRBV6-5
J gene: TRBJ2-7
D gene: -
clone size: -

CDR3 protein: CASSQGQGDGYTF
CDR3 DNA: TGTGCCAGCAGCCAAGGACAGGGGGACGGCTACACCTTC
V gene: TRBV7-9
J gene: TRBJ1-2
D gene: TRBD1
clone size: -

CDR3 protein: CASSDAGTDTYEQYF
CDR3 DNA: TGTGCCAGCAGTGATGCCGGGACAGACACCTACGAGCAGTACTTC
V gene: TRBV7-9
J gene: TRBJ2-7
D gene: TRBD1
clone size: -

CDR3 protein: CASSPGLNEQFF
CDR3 DNA: TGTGCCAGCAGCCCCGGGTTAAATGAGCAGTTCTTC
V gene: TRBV6-6
J gene: TRBJ2-1
D gene: -
clone size: once

CDR3 protein: CASSYSSAGGDEQYF
CDR3 DNA: TGTGCCAGCAGTTACTCTTCGGCAGGGGGGGACGAGCAGTACTTC
V gene: TRBV6-5
J gene: TRBJ2-7
D gene: -
clone size: -

CDR3 protein: CASSHDPGPRETQYF
CDR3 DNA: TGCGCCAGCAGCCACGACCCGGGACCTCGCGAGACCCAGTACTTC
V gene: TRBV4-3
J gene: TRBJ2-5
D gene: -
clone size: -

CDR3 protein: CASSLVAGRSNQPQHF
CDR3 DNA: TGTGCCAGCAGCTTAGTTGCGGGTAGAAGCAATCAGCCCCAGCATTTT
V gene: TRBV7-8
J gene: TRBJ1-5
D gene: -
clone size: -

CDR3 protein: CASSPGQFQETQYF
CDR3 DNA: TGTGCCAGCAGCCCTGGGCAGTTCCAAGAGACCCAGTACTTC
V gene: TRBV6-5
J gene: TRBJ2-5
D gene: -
clone size: once

CDR3 protein: CASSHETDTQYF
CDR3 DNA: TGTGCCAGCAGCCATGAGACAGATACGCAGTATTTT
V gene: TRBV4-2
J gene: TRBJ2-3
D gene: -
clone size: once

CDR3 protein: CASSFGDHQPQHF
CDR3 DNA: TGTGCCAGCAGTTTCGGGGATCACCAGCCCCAGCATTTT
V gene: TRBV27
J gene: TRBJ1-5
D gene: -
clone size: -

CDR3 protein: CASSPGTGPTYEQYF
CDR3 DNA: TGTGCCAGCAGCCCTGGGACAGGGCCAACCTACGAGCAGTACTTC
V gene: TRBV5-4
J gene: TRBJ2-7
D gene: TRBD1
clone size: -

CDR3 protein: CASSLGQGNYGYTF
CDR3 DNA: TGTGCCAGCAGTTTAGGGCAGGGGAACTATGGCTACACCTTC
V gene: TRBV28
J gene: TRBJ1-2
D gene: -
clone size: -

CDR3 protein: CASSPPGQGAGEKLFF
CDR3 DNA: TGTGCCAGCAGCCCACCGGGACAGGGGGCAGGGGAAAAACTGTTTTTT
V gene: TRBV7-9
J gene: TRBJ1-4
D gene: TRBD1
clone size: -

CDR3 protein: CASSQLAGGEQYF
CDR3 DNA: TGCGCCAGCAGCCAACTCGCGGGCGGCGAGCAGTACTTC
V gene: TRBV4-1
J gene: TRBJ2-7
D gene: -
clone size: -

CDR3 protein: CASSIDAGGLETQYF
CDR3 DNA: TGTGCCAGTAGTATAGATGCGGGAGGGCTGGAGACCCAGTACTTC
V gene: TRBV19
J gene: TRBJ2-5
D gene: TRBD2
clone size: -

CDR3 protein: CASSLRQKTDSSYEQYF
CDR3 DNA: TGTGCCAGCAGCTTAAGGCAAAAAACGGACAGTTCCTACGAGCAGTACTTC
V gene: TRBV11-2
J gene: TRBJ2-7
D gene: -
clone size: -

CDR3 protein: CASSWDRVGEQYF
CDR3 DNA: TGTGCCAGCAGCTGGGACAGGGTAGGGGAGCAGTACTTC
V gene: TRBV6-5
J gene: TRBJ2-5
D gene: TRBD1
clone size: -

CDR3 protein: CASSERQNPEAFF
CDR3 DNA: TGTGCCAGCAGTGAAAGACAAAACCCTGAAGCTTTCTTT
V gene: TRBV6-1
J gene: TRBJ1-1
D gene: -
clone size: -

CDR3 protein: CSAGPANEQFF
CDR3 DNA: TGCAGTGCGGGGCCGGCCAATGAGCAGTTCTTC
V gene: TRBV20-1
J gene: TRBJ2-1
D gene: -
clone size: -

CDR3 protein: CASSDIKEYNEQFF
CDR3 DNA: TGTGCCAGCAGTGATATTAAGGAATACAATGAGCAGTTCTTC
V gene: TRBV6-1
J gene: TRBJ2-1
D gene: -
clone size: -